A selection of T cell receptor beta chains follows, all from one sample in a study of blood T cell repertoires in COVID-19. Measured with immunoSEQ multiplex PCR; TCRdb has only the in-frame clones, and not every one. The sample includes roughly 150,000 clones, roughly four fifths of them seen just once. Sequenced sample: PBMCs or T cells enriched from blood (not recorded which). All receptors derive from a woman between 18 and 29 years old who had been exposed to COVID-19. The CDR3 runs from the conserved cysteine through the conserved F or W. The D gene is left open where the match is weak. Clone size is shown for a subset of rows, as once, few, many or a class of expanded clone.

d_gene	v_gene	abundance	j_gene	CDR3aa	CDR3nt
.	TRBV7-9	.	TRBJ1-4	CASSLVGSSNEKLFF	TGTGCCAGCAGCTTAGTGGGCTCCTCTAATGAAAAACTGTTTTTT
TRBD1	TRBV7-6	.	TRBJ1-1	CASSPRYRGRFTEAFF	TGTGCCAGCAGCCCACGTTACAGGGGTAGGTTCACTGAAGCTTTCTTT
.	TRBV4-2	.	TRBJ1-1	CASSQDWQVWNTEAFF	TGTGCCAGCAGCCAAGATTGGCAGGTCTGGAACACTGAAGCTTTCTTT
.	TRBV2	.	TRBJ1-1	CATGGGNTEAFF	TGTGCCACCGGCGGGGGGAACACTGAAGCTTTCTTT
TRBD1	TRBV7-8	.	TRBJ1-1	CASSLAQGAITEAFF	TGTGCCAGCAGCTTAGCCCAGGGGGCGATCACTGAAGCTTTCTTT
TRBD2	TRBV9	.	TRBJ2-1	CASSARGVAGGYEQFF	TGTGCCAGCAGCGCCCGCGGGGTAGCGGGAGGGTATGAGCAGTTCTTC
.	TRBV11-2	.	TRBJ2-2	CASSFFSFFGGVNTGELFF	TGTGCCAGCAGCTTTTTTTCTTTCTTTGGAGGGGTGAACACCGGGGAGCTGTTTTTT
.	TRBV5-6	.	TRBJ2-5	CASSLWGQGETQYF	TGTGCCAGCAGCTTGTGGGGGCAGGGCGAGACCCAGTACTTC
TRBD1	TRBV10-3	.	TRBJ1-2	CAISESGTGVPYGYTF	TGTGCCATCAGTGAGTCCGGGACAGGGGTCCCCTATGGCTACACCTTC
TRBD2	TRBV5-1	.	TRBJ2-1	CASSLVPGIAGYNEQFF	TGCGCCAGCAGCTTGGTACCCGGGATAGCGGGGTACAATGAGCAGTTCTTC
TRBD1	TRBV7-2	.	TRBJ1-1	CASSSSGTGKTEAFF	TGTGCCAGCAGCTCCTCCGGGACAGGGAAAACTGAAGCTTTCTTT
.	TRBV6-6	few	TRBJ1-2	CASTLVGQGGYTF	TGTGCCAGCACCTTAGTGGGGCAGGGTGGCTACACCTTC
TRBD2	TRBV6-4	.	TRBJ2-1	CASSDYNSGDYNEQFF	TGTGCCAGCAGTGACTATAATAGCGGGGATTACAATGAGCAGTTCTTC
.	TRBV28	.	TRBJ1-5	CASSLGGGRYQPQHF	TGTGCCAGCAGTTTAGGGGGGGGGCGGTATCAGCCCCAGCATTTT
TRBD2	TRBV11-2	few	TRBJ2-7	CASSLGPGLSGSYEQYF	TGTGCCAGCAGCTTAGGACCTGGCCTTAGCGGGAGCTACGAGCAGTACTTC
TRBD1	TRBV19	.	TRBJ1-1	CASSNRGTEAFF	TGTGCCAGTAGTAACAGGGGCACTGAAGCTTTCTTT
.	TRBV10-1	.	TRBJ2-3	CASSRRGSTDTQYF	TGCGCCAGCAGCCGGAGGGGTAGCACAGATACGCAGTATTTT
TRBD2	TRBV27	.	TRBJ2-1	CASSSGGYNEQFF	TGTGCCAGCAGTAGCGGGGGTTACAATGAGCAGTTCTTC
TRBD2	TRBV11-2	once	TRBJ2-7	CASSSPGGGLGYEQYF	TGTGCCAGCAGCTCCCCGGGGGGAGGCCTTGGCTACGAGCAGTACTTC
.	TRBV28	once	TRBJ2-1	CASRQGLYHEQFF	TGTGCCAGCAGGCAGGGACTCTACCATGAGCAGTTCTTC
.	TRBV6-5	once	TRBJ1-1	CASSYGGVDTEAFF	TGTGCCAGCAGTTACGGGGGGGTGGACACTGAAGCTTTCTTT
.	TRBV5-1	.	TRBJ2-1	CASKAGSYNEQFF	TGCGCCAGCAAGGCAGGGTCCTACAATGAGCAGTTCTTC
.	TRBV12-3/TRBV12-4	.	TRBJ2-1	CASSFRGDEQFF	TGTGCCAGCAGTTTTCGGGGTGATGAGCAGTTCTTC
TRBD1	TRBV6-2/TRBV6-3	few	TRBJ1-6	CASSYRTGDPLHF	TGTGCCAGCAGTTACCGCACAGGGGACCCCCTCCACTTT
.	TRBV27	.	TRBJ1-2	CASSPGGGRHYGYTF	TGTGCCAGCAGCCCCGGGGGAGGAAGGCACTATGGCTACACCTTC
TRBD2	TRBV6-2/TRBV6-3	.	TRBJ2-7	CASSTREGEQYF	TGTGCCAGCAGCACGAGGGAGGGCGAGCAGTACTTC
.	TRBV5-1	.	TRBJ1-1	CASSLEETAGTEAFF	TGCGCCAGCAGCCTGGAAGAGACAGCCGGAACTGAAGCTTTCTTT
TRBD1	TRBV7-8	.	TRBJ2-1	CASSFGRTGAYNEQFF	TGTGCCAGCAGCTTTGGTCGGACAGGAGCTTACAATGAGCAGTTCTTC
.	TRBV5-1	.	TRBJ2-7	CASSSGAGGAYEQYF	TGCGCCAGCAGCTCTGGAGCGGGTGGAGCCTACGAGCAGTACTTC
.	TRBV5-1	few	TRBJ1-6	CASSLGGAGNSPLHF	TGCGCCAGCAGCTTGGGTGGGGCTGGCAATTCACCCCTCCACTTT
.	TRBV27	.	TRBJ1-1	CASSLRGRYTEAFF	TGTGCCAGCAGTTTACGGGGAAGGTACACTGAAGCTTTCTTT
TRBD1	TRBV7-9	.	TRBJ2-3	CASSPTGGFTDTQYF	TGTGCCAGCAGCCCTACAGGGGGCTTCACAGATACGCAGTATTTT
TRBD2	TRBV15	.	TRBJ2-1	CATSRGGGGLAGSNEQFF	TGTGCCACCAGCAGAGGAGGGGGTGGACTAGCGGGAAGCAATGAGCAGTTCTTC
TRBD2	TRBV27	.	TRBJ2-7	CASSPSGGGAREQYF	TGTGCCAGCAGTCCCTCGGGAGGGGGGGCCAGGGAGCAGTACTTC
.	TRBV7-2	.	TRBJ2-4	CASSLSFVDRSQNIQYF	TGTGCCAGCAGCTTATCCTTCGTCGACAGGTCGCAAAACATTCAGTACTTC
TRBD1	TRBV4-1	.	TRBJ2-2	CASNRDRGTGELFF	TGCGCCAGTAACCGGGACAGGGGTACCGGGGAGCTGTTTTTT
.	TRBV30	.	TRBJ1-5	CASQPQHF	TGTGCGAGTCAGCCCCAGCATTTT
TRBD1	TRBV5-1	.	TRBJ2-1	CASSHDGQGRLNEQFF	TGCGCCAGCAGCCATGACGGACAGGGGAGATTGAATGAGCAGTTCTTC
TRBD1	TRBV27	.	TRBJ1-2	CASSTWDSQMGYTF	TGTGCCAGCAGTACATGGGACAGCCAGATGGGCTACACCTTC
TRBD1	TRBV5-1	.	TRBJ1-1	CASGQGNTEAFF	TGCGCCAGCGGACAGGGGAACACTGAAGCTTTCTTT
.	TRBV28	once	TRBJ1-2	CASSFRQSNYGYTF	TGTGCCAGCAGTTTCCGACAGTCTAACTATGGCTACACCTTC
TRBD1	TRBV5-1	few	TRBJ1-2	CASSLGQGHGGYTF	TGCGCCAGCAGCTTGGGACAGGGGCACGGTGGCTACACCTTC
TRBD2	TRBV25-1	.	TRBJ2-7	CASSETSGSVYEQYF	TGTGCCAGCAGTGAAACTAGCGGGAGTGTCTACGAGCAGTACTTC
.	TRBV4-1	.	TRBJ1-1	CASSQQFGVNTEAFF	TGCGCCAGCAGCCAACAATTCGGGGTGAACACTGAAGCTTTCTTT
.	TRBV10-3	once	TRBJ1-2	CAISFDRTYYGYTF	TGTGCCATCAGTTTCGACAGAACTTACTATGGCTACACCTTC
.	TRBV6-5	few	TRBJ1-5	CASSRGKFNQPQHF	TGTGCCAGCAGTAGGGGAAAGTTCAATCAGCCCCAGCATTTT
TRBD1	TRBV5-1	.	TRBJ1-3	CASSSVTGAGNTIYF	TGCGCCAGCAGCTCGGTGACAGGGGCCGGAAACACCATATATTTT
.	TRBV28	.	TRBJ1-3	CASRTTSGSDSGNTIYF	TGTGCCAGCAGGACAACGTCGGGTAGCGACTCTGGAAACACCATATATTTT
.	TRBV21-1	.	TRBJ2-1	CASSTCGPGTRYNEQFF	TGTGCCAGCAGCACCTGTGGCCCGGGGACTAGATACAATGAGCAGTTCTTC
TRBD1	TRBV24-1	.	TRBJ1-4	CATSETGTGGEKLFF	TGTGCCACCAGTGAAACCGGGACAGGGGGTGAAAAACTGTTTTTT
.	TRBV7-9	.	TRBJ1-2	CASSLGPYRNYGYTF	TGTGCCAGCAGCTTAGGTCCCTACCGCAACTATGGCTACACCTTC
TRBD2	TRBV3-1/TRBV3-2	.	TRBJ2-5	CASSRGLAGVRKTQYF	TGTGCCAGCAGCCGGGGACTAGCGGGAGTTAGGAAGACCCAGTACTTC
TRBD1	TRBV4-2	.	TRBJ2-7	CASSQDGTGGLLRTEQYF	TGTGCCAGCAGCCAAGACGGGACAGGGGGCCTTTTGAGGACCGAGCAGTACTTC